The T cell receptor beta chain described here comes from a study of blood T cell repertoires in COVID-19. The participants were between about 18 and 90 years old and came from roughly 24 US areas. All recovered Cohort 3 donors got two negative PCRs, got clearance, or saw symptom resolution. The ends were cut back, 7 bases at V and 5 bases at J, with 15 bases in the middle. The CDR3 has 14 residues. The V gene's germline CDR1 is SNHLY and CDR2 FYNNEI. This clone came up once. As handled by the study authors: Using reference gene primer amplification, nucleated cell counts were estimated. Assay used: immunoSEQ multiplex PCR; TCRdb lists only in-frame clones, some missing. The V and J calls and the clone size are those of that table, but D and trimming were determined from the DNA. This sample has about 100,000 clones, with approximately 83% found just once.

The sample comprised PBMCs or T cells enriched from blood (not recorded which). V and J are TRBV2 and TRBJ1-5, with D unresolved. The TCR sequence derives from a woman in her forties or fifties who had recovered from COVID-19. The CDR3 sequence is CASNLVTSDQPQHF. The CDR3 bases are TGTGCCAGCAATTTGGTAACATCTGATCAGCCCCAGCATTTT.